These 3 T cell receptor beta chains were all obtained from the same sample, sequenced in a study of blood T cell repertoires in COVID-19. This table comes from immunoSEQ multiplex PCR, and its TCRdb copy is limited to in-frame clones, with some not included. This table has about 150,000 clones, 84% appearing once. The sequencing sample was made of peripheral blood. These receptors were obtained from a man aged 65 to 85 with acute or convalescent COVID-19.

This chain links TRBV15 with TRBJ1-6; D gene ambiguous. Trimming removed 1 base at V and 8 bases at J, with 15 bases between. The CDR3 loop spans 16 amino acids. Per germline, CDR1 LNHNV and CDR2 YYDKDF (reference sequence). CDR3 loop: CATSRATNPNHSPLHF. For the CDR3, the DNA is TGTGCCACCAGCAGAGCGACAAACCCTAACCATTCACCCCTCCACTTT.

The chain recombines TRBV29-1 with TRBJ2-5; TRBD1 is a possible D gene (5 bases). The germline gives CDR1 SQVTM, CDR2 ANQGSEA. The CDR3 length is 14 residues. Trimming left V 4 bases short and J 2 bases short, with 14 bases between. CDR3 residues: CSVVPGDRQETQYF. The DNA for the CDR3 is TGCAGCGTTGTTCCCGGCGACAGACAAGAGACCCAGTACTTC.

The chain links TRBV2 to TRBJ2-1; tentative D call: TRBD1 (6 bases). CDR1 and CDR2 from the germline V gene are SNHLY and FYNNEI. The germline V and J ends were trimmed by 5 bases and 0 bases, with 17 bases remaining between them. There are 17 residues in the CDR3. The DNA of the CDR3 is TGTGCCAGCAGTTCAACCCGACAGGCGAGCTCCTACAATGAGCAGTTCTTC. Translating it yields CASSSTRQASSYNEQFF.